The present T cell receptor (beta chain) was sequenced within a study of T cells after yellow fever vaccination. The wider study: Fractions containing few cells were prepared with SMART-Seq v4 Ultra Low Input.

This clonotype turned up a few times. Its matching antigen is unknown. The V gene lost 3 bases and the J gene lost 2 bases, with 4 bases spanning the gap. The CDR3 totals 13 residues. CDR1 and CDR2 (germline): LNHDA, SQIVND (reference sequence). Study-wide points: In post-booster samples, most primary-vaccination clones reappeared (approximately 96% CD4, roughly 89% CD8).

TCRdb itself ran the 5' RACE reads through MiXCR, one entry per CDR3 protein. The table includes 450,000 to 650,000 distinct CDR3 sequences, about a fifth detected once. Sample: PBMCs, taken about 21 days after the first yellow fever vaccination. This chain uses TRBV19 with TRBJ2-2; D remains ambiguous. The TCR was taken from a man aged 18 to 29 who received the YFV17D yellow fever vaccine. The DNA of the CDR3 is TGTGCCAGTAGTATTACAAACACCGGGGAGCTGTTTTTT. Encoded protein: CASSITNTGELFF.